This paragraph reports one TCR beta chain. Its antigen is not identified. The CDR3 has 14 residues. From germline, CDR1 is LGHDT and CDR2 YNNKEL (reference sequence). Deletions cut 0 bases from V and 4 bases from J, with 7 bases between. Clones were sequenced by immunoSEQ multiplex PCR, and TCRdb holds only the in-frame ones, with some missing. The table includes 130,000 to 150,000 clones, 91% detected once. These data belong to a study of T cell responses to AZD1222 COVID-19 vaccine. Study-level points and caveats: In all cases, repertoires were sampled only after the peak T cell response. Recipients of AZD1222 seropositive at baseline numbered only 5 to 7. Spike-wide coverage was observed for vaccine-associated CD4 TCRs, with dominant responses at 160-218 and 743-854.

The input for sequencing was peripheral blood, taken on day 0 of AZD1222 vaccination. This chain connects TRBV3-1 (or the pseudogene TRBV3-2) to TRBJ1-5; D gene unclear. The TCR originated in an adult in good health. CDR3 amino acids: CASSQDPGNQPQHF. As DNA, the CDR3 is TGTGCCAGCAGCCAAGATCCGGGGAATCAGCCCCAGCATTTT.